Sequencing of this T cell receptor beta chain was carried out in a study of T cells in tumors after PD-1 blockade. This clone has only one observation. The CDR3 spans 13 residues. Germline-derived CDR1 and CDR2 are MNHEY and SVGAGI. V lost 6 bases, J lost 8 bases, and 13 bases lay in between. Libraries were prepared by immunoSEQ multiplex PCR; TCRdb keeps only in-frame clonotypes and omits some of them. This table has around 60,000 clones, about four fifths appearing once. The sequence was obtained from a human donor with basal cell carcinoma. The input for sequencing was PBMCs, taken before anti-PD-1 treatment. The chain recombines TRBV6-5 with TRBJ1-4; no firm D call. CDR3 nucleotide sequence: TGTGCCAGCAGCGGGATACGAGGGGAAAAACTGTTTTTT. The encoded protein is CASSGIRGEKLFF.